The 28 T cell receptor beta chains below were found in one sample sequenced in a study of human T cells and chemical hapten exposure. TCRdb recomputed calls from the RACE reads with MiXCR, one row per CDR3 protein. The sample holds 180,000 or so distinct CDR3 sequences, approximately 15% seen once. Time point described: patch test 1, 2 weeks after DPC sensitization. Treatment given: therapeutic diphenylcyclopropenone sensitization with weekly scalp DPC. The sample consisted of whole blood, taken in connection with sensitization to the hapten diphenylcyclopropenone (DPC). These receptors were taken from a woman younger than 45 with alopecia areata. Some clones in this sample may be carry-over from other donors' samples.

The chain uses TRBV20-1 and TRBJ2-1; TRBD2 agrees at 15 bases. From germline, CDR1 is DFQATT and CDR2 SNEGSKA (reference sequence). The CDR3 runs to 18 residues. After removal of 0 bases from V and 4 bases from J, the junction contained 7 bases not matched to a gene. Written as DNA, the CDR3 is TGCAGTGCTAGAGATAGGACTAGCGGGAGGGCGTTGTACAATGAGCAGTTCTTC. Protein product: CSARDRTSGRALYNEQFF.

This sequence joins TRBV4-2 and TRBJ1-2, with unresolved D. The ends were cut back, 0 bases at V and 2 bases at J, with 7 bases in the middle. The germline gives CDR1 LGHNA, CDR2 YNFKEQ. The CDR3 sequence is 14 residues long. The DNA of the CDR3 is TGTGCCAGCAGCCAAGATGTTTCGAACTATGGCTACACCTTC. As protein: CASSQDVSNYGYTF.

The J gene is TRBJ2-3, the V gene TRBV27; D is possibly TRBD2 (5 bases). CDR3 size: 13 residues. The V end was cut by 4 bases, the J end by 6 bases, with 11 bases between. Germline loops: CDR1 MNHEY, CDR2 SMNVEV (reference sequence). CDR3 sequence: CASSSSPGDTQYF. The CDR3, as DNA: TGTGCCAGCAGTTCATCCCCGGGGGATACGCAGTATTTT.

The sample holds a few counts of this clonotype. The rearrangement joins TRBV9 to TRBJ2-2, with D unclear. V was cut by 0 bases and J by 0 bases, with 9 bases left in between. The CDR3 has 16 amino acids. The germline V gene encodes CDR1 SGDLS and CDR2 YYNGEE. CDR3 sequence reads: CASSVATSPNTGELFF. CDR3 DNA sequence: TGTGCCAGCAGCGTAGCTACCAGCCCGAACACCGGGGAGCTGTTTTTT.

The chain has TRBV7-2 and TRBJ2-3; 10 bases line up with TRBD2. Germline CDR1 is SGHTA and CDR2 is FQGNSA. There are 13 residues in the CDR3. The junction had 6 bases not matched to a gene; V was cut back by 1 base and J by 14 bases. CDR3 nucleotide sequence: TGTGCCAGCAGCTTAGAGCCTAGCGGGAGAATGTATTTT. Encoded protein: CASSLEPSGRMYF.

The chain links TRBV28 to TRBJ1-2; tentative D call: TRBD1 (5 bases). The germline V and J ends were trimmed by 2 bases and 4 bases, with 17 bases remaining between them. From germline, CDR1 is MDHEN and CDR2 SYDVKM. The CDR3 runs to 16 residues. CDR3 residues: CASSLTLQGSRYGYTF. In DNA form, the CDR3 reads TGTGCCAGCAGTTTAACCCTCCAGGGTTCCCGCTATGGCTACACCTTC.

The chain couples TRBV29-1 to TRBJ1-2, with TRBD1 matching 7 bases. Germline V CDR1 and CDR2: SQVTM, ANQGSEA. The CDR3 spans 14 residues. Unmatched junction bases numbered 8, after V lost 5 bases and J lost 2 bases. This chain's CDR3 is CSVPETGSNYGYTF. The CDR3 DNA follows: TGCAGCGTTCCTGAGACAGGGTCCAACTATGGCTACACCTTC.

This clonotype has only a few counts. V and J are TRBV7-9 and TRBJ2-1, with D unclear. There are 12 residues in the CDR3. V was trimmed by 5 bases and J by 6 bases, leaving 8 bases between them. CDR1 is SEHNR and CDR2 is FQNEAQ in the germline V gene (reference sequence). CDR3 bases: TGTGCCAGCAGCCCGCTGATCAATGAGCAGTTCTTC. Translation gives CASSPLINEQFF.

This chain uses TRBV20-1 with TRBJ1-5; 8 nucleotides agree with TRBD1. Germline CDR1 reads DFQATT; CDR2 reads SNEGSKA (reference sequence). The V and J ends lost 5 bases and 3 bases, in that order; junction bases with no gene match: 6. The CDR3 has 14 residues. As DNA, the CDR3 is TGCAGTGCTTGGACAGGGAGGGACAATCAGCCCCAGCATTTT. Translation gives CSAWTGRDNQPQHF.

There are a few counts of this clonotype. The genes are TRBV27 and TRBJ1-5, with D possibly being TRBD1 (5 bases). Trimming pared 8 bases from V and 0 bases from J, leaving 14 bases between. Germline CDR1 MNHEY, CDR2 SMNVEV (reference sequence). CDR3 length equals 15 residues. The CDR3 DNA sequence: TGTGCCAGCCGCCGGGGGACCTATAGCAATCAGCCCCAGCATTTT. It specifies CASRRGTYSNQPQHF.

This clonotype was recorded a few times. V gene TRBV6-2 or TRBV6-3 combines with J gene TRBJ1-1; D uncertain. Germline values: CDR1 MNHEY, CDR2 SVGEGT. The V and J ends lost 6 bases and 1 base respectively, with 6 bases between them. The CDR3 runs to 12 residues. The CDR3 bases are TGTGCCAGCAGCGAACCGAACACTGAAGCTTTCTTT. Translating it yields CASSEPNTEAFF.

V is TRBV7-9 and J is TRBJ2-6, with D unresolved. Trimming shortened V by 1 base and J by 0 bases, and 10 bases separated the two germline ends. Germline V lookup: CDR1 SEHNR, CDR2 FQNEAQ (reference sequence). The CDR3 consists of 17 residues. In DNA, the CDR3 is TGTGCCAGCAGCTTAGTTGAATGGGGCTCTGGGGCCAACGTCCTGACTTTC. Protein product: CASSLVEWGSGANVLTF.

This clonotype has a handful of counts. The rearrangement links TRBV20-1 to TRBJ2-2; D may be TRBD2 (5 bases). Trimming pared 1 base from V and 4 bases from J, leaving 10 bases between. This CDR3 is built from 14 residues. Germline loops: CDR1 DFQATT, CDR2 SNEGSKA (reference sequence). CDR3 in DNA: TGCAGTGCTAGAGGGTCGGGAAGCACCGGGGAGCTGTTTTTT. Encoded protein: CSARGSGSTGELFF.

CDR3 bases: TGCAGCGTTGAAGCGCCTAGCGGGGAAGAGACCCAGTACTTC. Translated, it gives CSVEAPSGEETQYF. The J gene is TRBJ2-5, the V gene TRBV29-1, with TRBD2 matching over 9 bases. CDR1 is SQVTM, CDR2 ANQGSEA, per germline. The CDR3 runs to 14 residues. After removal of 1 base from V and 3 bases from J, the junction contained 3 bases not matched to a gene.

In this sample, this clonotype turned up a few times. DNA of the CDR3: TGTGCCAGCAGTGGGGGGACAGGACACTATGGCTACACCTTC. It translates to CASSGGTGHYGYTF. The genes are TRBV2 and TRBJ1-2; the match to TRBD1 covers 8 bases. V gave up 4 bases and J gave up 3 bases; unmatched junction bases: 4. This CDR3 is 14 amino acids long. Germline CDR1 is SNHLY and CDR2 is FYNNEI.

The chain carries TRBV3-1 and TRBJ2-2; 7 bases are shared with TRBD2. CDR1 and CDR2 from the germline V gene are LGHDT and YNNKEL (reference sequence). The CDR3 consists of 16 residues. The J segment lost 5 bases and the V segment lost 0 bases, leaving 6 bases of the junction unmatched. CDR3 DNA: TGTGCCAGCAGCCAAGATTGGGCGGGAGCGACCGGGGAGCTGTTTTTT. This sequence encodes CASSQDWAGATGELFF. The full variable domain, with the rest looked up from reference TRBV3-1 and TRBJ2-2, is DTAVSQTPKYLVTQMGNDKSIKCEQNLGHDTMYWYKQDSKKFLKIMFSYNNKELIINETVPNRFSPKSPDKAHLNLHINSLELGDSAVYFCASSQDWAGATGELFFGEGSRLTVL.

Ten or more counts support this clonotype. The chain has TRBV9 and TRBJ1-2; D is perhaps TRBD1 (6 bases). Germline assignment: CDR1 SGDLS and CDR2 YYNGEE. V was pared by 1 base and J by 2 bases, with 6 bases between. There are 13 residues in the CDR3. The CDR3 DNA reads TGTGCCAGCAGCGTACAGGGGAACTATGGCTACACCTTC. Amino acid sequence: CASSVQGNYGYTF.

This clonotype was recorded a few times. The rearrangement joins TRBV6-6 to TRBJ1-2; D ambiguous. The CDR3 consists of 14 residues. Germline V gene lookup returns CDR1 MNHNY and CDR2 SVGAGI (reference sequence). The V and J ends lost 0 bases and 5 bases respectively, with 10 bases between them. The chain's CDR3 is CASSYSRDPYGYTF. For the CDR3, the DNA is TGTGCCAGCAGTTACTCGAGAGACCCTTATGGCTACACCTTC.

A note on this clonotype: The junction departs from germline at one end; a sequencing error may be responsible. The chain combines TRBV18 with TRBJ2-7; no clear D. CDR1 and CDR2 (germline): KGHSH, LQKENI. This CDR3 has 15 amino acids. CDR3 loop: CVSSPGIDFSYEQYF. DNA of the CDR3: TGTGTCAGCTCACCAGGCATTGACTTCTCCTACGAGCAGTACTTC. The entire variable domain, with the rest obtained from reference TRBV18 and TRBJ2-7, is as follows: NAGVMQNPRHLVRRRGQEARLRCSPMKGHSHVYWYRQLPEEGLKFMVYLQKENIIDESGMPKERFSAEFPKEGPSILRIQQVVRGDSAAYFCVSSPGIDFSYEQYFGPGTRLTVT.

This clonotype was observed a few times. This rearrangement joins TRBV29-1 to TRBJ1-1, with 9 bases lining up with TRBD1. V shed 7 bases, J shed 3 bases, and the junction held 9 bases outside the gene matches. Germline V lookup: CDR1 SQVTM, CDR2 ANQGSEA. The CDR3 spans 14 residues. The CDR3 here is CSGFTGGADTEAFF. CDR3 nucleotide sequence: TGCAGCGGTTTTACAGGGGGCGCGGACACTGAAGCTTTCTTT.

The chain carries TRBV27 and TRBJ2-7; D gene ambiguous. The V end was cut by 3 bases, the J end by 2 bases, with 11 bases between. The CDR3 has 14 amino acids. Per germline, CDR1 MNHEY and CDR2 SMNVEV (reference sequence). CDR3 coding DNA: TGTGCCAGCAGTTTTAACCCGATTACCTACGAGCAGTACTTC. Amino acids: CASSFNPITYEQYF.

The CDR3 bases are TGTGCCACCAGCAGATCAGGGGGCGGTCAGCCCCAGCATTTT. Its translation: CATSRSGGGQPQHF. The V and J genes are TRBV15 and TRBJ1-5; 8 nucleotides match TRBD1. The junction had 3 bases not matched to a gene; V was cut back by 2 bases and J by 6 bases. CDR3 length equals 14 residues. Germline V gives CDR1 LNHNV, CDR2 YYDKDF (reference sequence).

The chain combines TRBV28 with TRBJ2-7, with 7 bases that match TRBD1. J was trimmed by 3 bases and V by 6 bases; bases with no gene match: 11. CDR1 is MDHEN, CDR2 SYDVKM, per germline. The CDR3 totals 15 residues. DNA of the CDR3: TGTGCCAGCAGCGTAGGGGGCCTGGGCGTCTACGAGCAGTACTTC. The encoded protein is CASSVGGLGVYEQYF.

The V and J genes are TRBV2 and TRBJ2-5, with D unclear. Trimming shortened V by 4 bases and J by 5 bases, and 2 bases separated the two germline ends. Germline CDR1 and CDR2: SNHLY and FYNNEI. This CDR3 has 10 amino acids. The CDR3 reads CASSVETQYF. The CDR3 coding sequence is TGTGCCAGCAGTGTGGAGACCCAGTACTTC.

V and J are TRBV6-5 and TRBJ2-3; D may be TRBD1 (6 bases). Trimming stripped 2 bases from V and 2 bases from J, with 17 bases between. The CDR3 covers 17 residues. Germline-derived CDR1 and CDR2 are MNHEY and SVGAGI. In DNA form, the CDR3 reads TGTGCCAGCAGTTACGATCCCTTTGGGGGCCCCACAGATACGCAGTATTTT. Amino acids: CASSYDPFGGPTDTQYF.

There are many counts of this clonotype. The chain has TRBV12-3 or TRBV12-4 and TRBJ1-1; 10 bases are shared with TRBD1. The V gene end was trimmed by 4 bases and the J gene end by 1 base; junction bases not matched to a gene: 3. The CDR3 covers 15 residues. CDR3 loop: CASSWDRGANTEAFF. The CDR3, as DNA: TGTGCCAGCAGTTGGGACAGGGGAGCGAACACTGAAGCTTTCTTT.

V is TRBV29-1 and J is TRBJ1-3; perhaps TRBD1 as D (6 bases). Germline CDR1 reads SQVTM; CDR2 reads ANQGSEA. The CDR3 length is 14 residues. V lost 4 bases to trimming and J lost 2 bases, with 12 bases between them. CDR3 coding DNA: TGCAGCGTTGTCGGGGGGCAGACTGGAAACACCATATATTTT. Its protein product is CSVVGGQTGNTIYF.

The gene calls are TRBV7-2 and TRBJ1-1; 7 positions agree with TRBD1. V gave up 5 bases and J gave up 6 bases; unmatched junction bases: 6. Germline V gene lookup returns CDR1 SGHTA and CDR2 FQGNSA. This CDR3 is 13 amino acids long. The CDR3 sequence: CASSQRQGAEAFF. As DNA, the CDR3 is TGTGCCAGCAGCCAAAGACAGGGTGCTGAAGCTTTCTTT.